The 10 T cell receptor beta chains below all came from one sample that was sequenced in a study of cytomegalovirus exposure and HLA in healthy donors. The PCR employed 60 Vbeta primers together with 13 Jbeta primers. The method was immunoSEQ multiplex PCR; TCRdb's version includes in-frame clones alone and lacks a portion of them. Among 160,000 or so clones listed, approximately 80% were seen once. Sample: PBMCs. These receptor sequences come from a woman younger than 30 in good health and CMV-seronegative.

This chain uses TRBV4-1 with TRBJ2-1, with D possibly being TRBD1 (5 bases). The CDR3 length is 15 residues. Germline-derived CDR1 and CDR2 are MGHRA and YSYEKL. Trimming cost V 1 base and J 5 bases, with 12 bases left between them. CDR3 amino acids: CASSQVGTRDNEQFF. The CDR3 DNA sequence: TGCGCCAGCAGCCAAGTTGGTACCAGGGACAATGAGCAGTTCTTC.

The V gene is TRBV6-1, the J gene TRBJ2-7; D uncertain. V shed 3 bases and J shed 3 bases, with 9 bases lying between them. The CDR3 totals 13 residues. Germline values: CDR1 MNHNS, CDR2 SASEGT. Here the CDR3 DNA reads TGTGCCAGCAGTGACAGAACACGCTACGAGCAGTACTTC. This encodes CASSDRTRYEQYF.

This clone was seen once. V gene TRBV5-1 combines with J gene TRBJ1-6; D gene ambiguous. Trimming left V 0 bases short and J 7 bases short, with 11 bases between. Germline values: CDR1 SGHRS, CDR2 YFSETQ. The CDR3 has 15 residues. The CDR3 loop is CASSLDSPQNSPLHF. CDR3 bases: TGCGCCAGCAGCTTGGACTCGCCCCAAAATTCACCCCTCCACTTT.

This chain links TRBV14 with TRBJ1-2; possibly TRBD1 for D (6 bases). The CDR3 has 13 amino acids. Germline-derived CDR1 and CDR2 are SGHDN and FVKESK. Trimming took off 3 bases at V and 4 bases at J, with 9 bases between the two ends. The CDR3: CASSQQGIYGYTF. The CDR3 coding sequence is TGTGCCAGCAGCCAGCAGGGGATCTATGGCTACACCTTC. Full variable domain (missing parts from reference TRBV14 and TRBJ1-2): EAGVTQFPSHSVIEKGQTVTLRCDPISGHDNLYWYRRVMGKEIKFLLHFVKESKQDESGMPNNRFLAERTGGTYSTLKVQPAELEDSGVYFCASSQQGIYGYTFGSGTRLTVV.

This clone occurred a few times. J is TRBJ1-4 and V is TRBV11-2; tentatively, D is TRBD1 (5 bases). The V end was cut by 2 bases, the J end by 3 bases, with 7 bases between. The CDR3 has 14 amino acids. CDR1 SGHAT and CDR2 FQNNGV come from the germline V gene. The CDR3 is CASSLTGANEKLFF. CDR3 bases: TGTGCCAGCAGCTTAACAGGAGCTAATGAAAAACTGTTTTTT. Full variable domain (remainder filled in from reference TRBV11-2 and TRBJ1-4): EAGVAQSPRYKIIEKRQSVAFWCNPISGHATLYWYQQILGQGPKLLIQFQNNGVVDDSQLPKDRFSAERLKGVDSTLKIQPAKLEDSAVYLCASSLTGANEKLFFGSGTQLSVL.

V is TRBV30 and J is TRBJ1-6; 7 bases are a match to TRBD1. CDR1 GTSNPN and CDR2 SVGIG come from the germline V gene (reference sequence). The CDR3 is 13 residues long. J was trimmed by 9 bases and V by 2 bases; bases with no gene match: 4. CDR3 protein: CAWSPTGISPLHF. CDR3 nucleotides: TGTGCCTGGAGTCCGACAGGGATTTCACCCCTCCACTTT. The full variable domain, completed using reference TRBV30 and TRBJ1-6, is SQTIHQWPATLVQPVGSPLSLECTVEGTSNPNLYWYRQAAGRGLQLLFYSVGIGQISSEVPQNLSASRPQDRQFILSSKKLLLSDSGFYLCAWSPTGISPLHFGNGTRLTVT.

This clone has more than one count but fewer than ten. The chain recombines TRBV30 with TRBJ2-1; 10 bases are a match to TRBD2. The CDR3 loop spans 15 amino acids. CDR1 GTSNPN and CDR2 SVGIG come from the germline V gene (reference sequence). The V segment lost 0 bases and the J segment 6 bases; nucleotides outside the gene matches: 5. The CDR3 nucleotides read TGTGCCTGGAGTGTGAGGAGACTAGCGGGCAATGAGCAGTTCTTC. This translates into CAWSVRRLAGNEQFF. Combining the CDR3 with reference TRBV30 and TRBJ2-1 gives the whole variable domain SQTIHQWPATLVQPVGSPLSLECTVEGTSNPNLYWYRQAAGRGLQLLFYSVGIGQISSEVPQNLSASRPQDRQFILSSKKLLLSDSGFYLCAWSVRRLAGNEQFFGPGTRLTVL.

This clone was seen just once. This chain uses TRBV7-6 with TRBJ2-5; the D gene is possibly TRBD1 (6 bases). The DNA end lines up better with TRBJ2-7; the J call may be wrong. CDR1 is SGHVS and CDR2 is FNYEAQ in the germline V gene. CDR3 length equals 15 residues. CDR3 DNA: TGTGCCAGCAGCTTAGGGACAGAGAGCTCCTACGAGCAGTACTTC. This codes for CASSLGTESSYEQYF.

The chain is built from TRBV5-1 and TRBJ2-7; 9 bases agree with TRBD1. The CDR3 has 15 amino acids. V shed 2 bases and J 6 bases; nucleotides not matched to a gene: 9. Germline V gene lookup returns CDR1 SGHRS and CDR2 YFSETQ. CDR3 sequence reads: CASSLSQGAPSEQYF. CDR3 coding DNA: TGCGCCAGCAGCTTATCACAGGGGGCCCCATCCGAGCAGTACTTC.

Worth noting for this clone: One end of the junction does not line up with germline, which may come from a read error. The J gene is TRBJ1-5, the V gene TRBV7-9; D is unresolved. The germline gives CDR1 SEHNR, CDR2 FQNEAQ (reference sequence). The CDR3 loop spans 15 amino acids. DNA for the CDR3: TGTTCCAGCAGCTTATGGCCGGAACAGAATCAGCCCCAGCATTTT. Protein product: CSSSLWPEQNQPQHF.